These T cell receptor beta chains were read from a single sample in a study of cytomegalovirus exposure and HLA in healthy donors. Produced via immunoSEQ multiplex PCR; TCRdb's table is partial and in-frame only. This sample yields 85,000 to 100,000 clones, of which about two thirds are seen a single time; more than 2.5% belongs to the top ten. Sequenced material: PBMCs. The source is a man over 45 in good health and CMV-seronegative. CDR3s include the opening cysteine and the closing phenylalanine or tryptophan. The order of the fields is D gene, J gene, clone size, V gene, CDR3 DNA, CDR3 protein. A D gene is named only where the DNA matches it firmly. Size tells how often a clone was seen (once, few, many) or the class of an expanded clone, and some rows leave it out.

D gene: TRBD1; J gene: TRBJ1-1; clone size: -; V gene: TRBV18; CDR3 DNA: TGTGCCAGCTCACCCGGGACAGGGAGGACTGAAGCTTTCTTT; CDR3 protein: CASSPGTGRTEAFF
D gene: TRBD1; J gene: TRBJ1-1; clone size: -; V gene: TRBV7-3; CDR3 DNA: TGTGCCAGCAGCACACAGGGGGCCGGGACTGAAGCTTTCTTT; CDR3 protein: CASSTQGAGTEAFF
D gene: -; J gene: TRBJ2-3; clone size: -; V gene: TRBV7-2; CDR3 DNA: TGTGCCAGCAGCCTAAGCACAGATACGCAGTATTTT; CDR3 protein: CASSLSTDTQYF
D gene: -; J gene: TRBJ1-1; clone size: -; V gene: TRBV5-1; CDR3 DNA: TGCGCCAGCAGCTTAATGATAGCGGGCGGGGAGACTGAAGCTTTCTTT; CDR3 protein: CASSLMIAGGETEAFF
D gene: TRBD2; J gene: TRBJ2-7; clone size: -; V gene: TRBV5-6; CDR3 DNA: TGTGCCAGCAGCTTGGCCGGGGGGCGGGGGGGTCAGTACGAGCAGTACTTC; CDR3 protein: CASSLAGGRGGQYEQYF
D gene: -; J gene: TRBJ1-4; clone size: -; V gene: TRBV5-1; CDR3 DNA: TGCGCCAGCAGCTTGCGGGGTGGGGAAAAACTGTTTTTT; CDR3 protein: CASSLRGGEKLFF
D gene: -; J gene: TRBJ1-5; clone size: -; V gene: TRBV5-1; CDR3 DNA: TGCGCCAGCAGTCTCGGGATAAATCAGCCCCAGCATTTT; CDR3 protein: CASSLGINQPQHF
D gene: -; J gene: TRBJ2-3; clone size: -; V gene: TRBV6-1; CDR3 DNA: TGTGCCAGCAGTGAAGCCAGGGGCACAGATACGCAGTATTTT; CDR3 protein: CASSEARGTDTQYF
D gene: -; J gene: TRBJ2-5; clone size: -; V gene: TRBV7-2; CDR3 DNA: TGTGCCAGCAGCGTCCCGGGGCAAGAGACCCAGTACTTC; CDR3 protein: CASSVPGQETQYF
D gene: TRBD1; J gene: TRBJ2-6; clone size: few; V gene: TRBV19; CDR3 DNA: TGTGCCAGTAGGCCCGGGACAGGTCAGCCTGGGGCCAACGTCCTGACTTTC; CDR3 protein: CASRPGTGQPGANVLTF
D gene: -; J gene: TRBJ1-1; clone size: -; V gene: TRBV5-1; CDR3 DNA: TGCGCCAGCAGCCTACAGGAAAACACTGAAGCTTTCTTT; CDR3 protein: CASSLQENTEAFF
D gene: -; J gene: TRBJ1-2; clone size: few; V gene: TRBV25-1; CDR3 DNA: TGTGCCAGCAGTACCTGGACAGACGGCTCCTATGGCTACACCTTC; CDR3 protein: CASSTWTDGSYGYTF
D gene: TRBD2; J gene: TRBJ2-4; clone size: -; V gene: TRBV13; CDR3 DNA: TGTGCCAGCAGCTTAGGGACTGCCCCGGGGGGCATTCAGTACTTC; CDR3 protein: CASSLGTAPGGIQYF
D gene: -; J gene: TRBJ1-1; clone size: -; V gene: TRBV21-1; CDR3 DNA: TGTGCCAGCAGCCCGAGGCAGACGAACACTGAAGCTTTCTTT; CDR3 protein: CASSPRQTNTEAFF
D gene: -; J gene: TRBJ1-2; clone size: once; V gene: TRBV4-3; CDR3 DNA: TGCGCCAGCAGCCAAGATAAATCAGGATTCAATGGCTACACCTTC; CDR3 protein: CASSQDKSGFNGYTF
D gene: TRBD1; J gene: TRBJ2-3; clone size: few; V gene: TRBV5-1; CDR3 DNA: TGCGCCAGCAGAATTGATTTCTGGGACAGCACCGCTAGCACAGATACGCAGTATTTT; CDR3 protein: CASRIDFWDSTASTDTQYF
D gene: -; J gene: TRBJ1-2; clone size: -; V gene: TRBV25-1; CDR3 DNA: TGTGCCAGCTCCCGGACAGAGCCCTATGGCTACTCCTTC; CDR3 protein: CASSRTEPYGYSF
D gene: -; J gene: TRBJ2-2; clone size: -; V gene: TRBV4-2; CDR3 DNA: TGTGCCAGCAGCCCTCGGGCGGGACGGAGCACCGGGGAGCTGTTTTTT; CDR3 protein: CASSPRAGRSTGELFF
D gene: -; J gene: TRBJ1-5; clone size: once; V gene: TRBV6-5; CDR3 DNA: TGTGCCAGCAGTTATGGGGTCGAAGGGGTGGCCCAGCATTTT; CDR3 protein: CASSYGVEGVAQHF
D gene: -; J gene: TRBJ1-5; clone size: few; V gene: TRBV18; CDR3 DNA: TGTGCCAGCTCACCACAGGGGTCGGATCAGCCCCAGCATTTT; CDR3 protein: CASSPQGSDQPQHF
D gene: -; J gene: TRBJ1-2; clone size: few; V gene: TRBV11-1; CDR3 DNA: TGTGCCAGCAGCTTAGACTACAGGTCTACCTATGGCTACACCTTC; CDR3 protein: CASSLDYRSTYGYTF
D gene: TRBD2; J gene: TRBJ2-3; clone size: -; V gene: TRBV28; CDR3 DNA: TGTGCCAGCAGCTCGCCTGGGGGGGGCACAGATACGCAGTATTTT; CDR3 protein: CASSSPGGGTDTQYF
D gene: TRBD1; J gene: TRBJ2-7; clone size: -; V gene: TRBV19; CDR3 DNA: TGTGCCAGTAGTATATCCGGGACAGGGGTACACGAGCAGTACTTC; CDR3 protein: CASSISGTGVHEQYF
D gene: -; J gene: TRBJ1-6; clone size: -; V gene: TRBV6-5; CDR3 DNA: TGTGCCATACGTGCTGGCCAGGGAGGAAATTCACCCCTCCACTTT; CDR3 protein: CAIRAGQGGNSPLHF
D gene: -; J gene: TRBJ1-4; clone size: -; V gene: TRBV30; CDR3 DNA: TGTGCCTGGAGGTCCTATGAAAAACTGTTTTTT; CDR3 protein: CAWRSYEKLFF
D gene: TRBD1; J gene: TRBJ2-7; clone size: -; V gene: TRBV5-4; CDR3 DNA: TGTGCCAGCAGCTACCGGGACAGGGTAACCTACGAGCAGTACTTC; CDR3 protein: CASSYRDRVTYEQYF
D gene: -; J gene: TRBJ2-5; clone size: -; V gene: TRBV30; CDR3 DNA: TGTGCCTGGAGTGTGGGACTGCTACAAGAGACCCAGTACTTC; CDR3 protein: CAWSVGLLQETQYF
D gene: TRBD1; J gene: TRBJ2-5; clone size: -; V gene: TRBV29-1; CDR3 DNA: TGCAGCGTTGGTGGACAGGCAACCCTAGAGACCCAGTACTTC; CDR3 protein: CSVGGQATLETQYF
D gene: TRBD1; J gene: TRBJ2-1; clone size: -; V gene: TRBV6-1; CDR3 DNA: TGTGCCAGCAGGGGGCACAGGGGATCGGGCAATGAGCAGTTCTTC; CDR3 protein: CASRGHRGSGNEQFF